This T cell receptor (beta chain) was documented in a study of blood T cell repertoires in COVID-19. Overall study: From the United States, Italy and Spain came samples of acute and convalescent COVID-19. From T cells, B-cell-depleted T cells, or PBMCs came the material, which was cDNA or gDNA.

The CDR3 covers 12 residues. CDR1 is SGHVS, CDR2 FNYEAQ, per germline. Trimming pared 6 bases from V and 4 bases from J, leaving 9 bases between. Study processing details: Amplifying reference gene primers gave estimates of nucleated cell counts. Generated by immunoSEQ multiplex PCR, the TCRdb table keeps only in-frame clones and is missing some. Clonal size and the V and J genes are those of that table, whereas D and trimming came from the DNA. The data contain 250,000 to 300,000 clones, 87% of them singletons. V gene TRBV7-6 combines with J gene TRBJ2-5, with D tentatively TRBD1 (6 bases). The receptor's source is a woman between 50 and 59 years old who had recovered from COVID-19. The sample consisted of peripheral blood. In DNA form, the CDR3 reads TGTGCCAGCAGAGAAGGGGGAGAGACCCAGTACTTC. Translating it yields CASREGGETQYF.